Listed below are T cell receptor beta chains from one sample, sequenced in a study of CD8 T cells in Susac syndrome. TCRdb itself ran the immunoSEQ multiplex PCR reads through MiXCR, one entry per CDR3 protein. The table records about 140,000 distinct CDR3 sequences, 95% of them present only once. Material for sequencing was CD4+ T cells from PBMCs. The receptors were gathered from a human donor with Susac syndrome. The CDR3 runs from the conserved cysteine through the conserved F or W. D genes are given only for firm matches. Only some rows state a clone size, as once, few, many or a class for expanded clones.

j_call v_call clone_size d_call cdr3_aa cdr3_nt
TRBJ2-7 TRBV9 . . CASSVGWGSSYEQYF TGTGCCAGCAGCGTAGGGTGGGGGAGCTCCTACGAGCAGTACTTC
TRBJ2-1 TRBV5-4 . . CASSLTPAGEQFF TGTGCCAGCAGCTTGACACCAGCGGGTGAGCAGTTCTTC
TRBJ2-5 TRBV14 . . CASSQPRRTQYF TGTGCCAGCAGCCAACCGCGGAGGACCCAGTACTTC
TRBJ1-2 TRBV28 . TRBD1 CASSLRGWAGGLTSYGYTF TGTGCCAGCAGTTTACGGGGTTGGGCAGGGGGACTTACTAGCTATGGCTACACCTTC
TRBJ1-1 TRBV6-6 . . CASTMTEKNTEAFF TGTGCCAGCACCATGACAGAGAAGAACACTGAAGCTTTCTTT
TRBJ2-7 TRBV9 . . CASSPSLAPSSYEQYF TGTGCCAGCAGCCCCTCTCTTGCACCGAGCTCCTACGAGCAGTACTTC
TRBJ1-5 TRBV30 . . CAWRSRDQPQHF TGTGCCTGGAGGTCGAGGGATCAGCCCCAGCATTTT
TRBJ2-3 TRBV28 . . CASRPGSRPTDTQYF TGTGCCAGCAGGCCCGGATCAAGGCCCACAGATACGCAGTATTTT
TRBJ2-1 TRBV7-6 . TRBD2 CASSLVSGGEQFF TGTGCCAGCAGCTTAGTTTCGGGAGGTGAGCAGTTCTTC
TRBJ1-2 TRBV11-2 . . CASSITGTVNYGYTF TGTGCCAGCAGTATCACCGGGACGGTGAACTATGGCTACACCTTC
TRBJ1-2 TRBV15 . TRBD1 CATSRDRVSTGGHGYTF TGTGCCACCAGCAGAGATAGGGTCTCTACAGGGGGCCATGGCTACACCTTC
TRBJ2-1 TRBV2 . TRBD1 CASLRDSRYNEQFF TGTGCCAGCTTACGGGACAGTAGATACAATGAGCAGTTCTTC
TRBJ2-7 TRBV7-2 . . CASSLDPRYEQYF TGTGCCAGCAGCTTAGATCCGAGGTACGAGCAGTACTTC
TRBJ2-3 TRBV20-1 . TRBD2 CSAFTSGSSDTQYF TGCAGTGCTTTTACTAGCGGGAGCTCGGATACGCAGTATTTT
TRBJ2-5 TRBV20-1 . . CSGVKHQETQYF TGCAGCGGGGTCAAACACCAAGAGACCCAGTACTTC
TRBJ1-5 TRBV30 . . CAWSLGQISGQPQHF TGTGCCTGGAGTTTGGGCCAAATCAGCGGGCAGCCCCAGCATTTT
TRBJ2-7 TRBV5-1 . . CASSLGDPGSEQYF TGCGCCAGCAGCTTGGGTGACCCGGGGAGCGAGCAGTACTTC
TRBJ2-5 TRBV15 once . CATSRGAGAGGQETQYF TGTGCCACCAGCAGAGGCGCGGGGGCCGGGGGCCAAGAGACCCAGTACTTC
TRBJ2-4 TRBV3-1 . . CASSHIVQAKNIQYF TGTGCCAGCAGCCATATCGTCCAAGCCAAAAACATTCAGTACTTC
TRBJ1-1 TRBV12-3/TRBV12-4 . TRBD1 CASSLGQGRTEAFF TGTGCCAGCAGTTTAGGACAGGGGAGAACTGAAGCTTTCTTT
TRBJ1-2 TRBV20-1 . . CSASEGPDGYTF TGCAGTGCTAGTGAGGGGCCTGATGGCTACACCTTC
TRBJ2-7 TRBV28 . . CASSTRGEGAYEQYF TGTGCCAGCAGCACCAGGGGGGAGGGCGCGTACGAGCAGTACTTC
TRBJ1-5 TRBV18 . . CASSSDSNQPQHF TGTGCCAGCTCCTCGGACAGCAATCAGCCCCAGCATTTT
TRBJ2-7 TRBV30 . . CAWSDRTEQYF TGTGCCTGGAGCGACCGGACAGAGCAGTACTTC
TRBJ2-2 TRBV12-3/TRBV12-4 . . CASSFRQERRVNTGELFF TGTGCCAGCAGTTTTCGACAGGAACGCCGAGTAAACACCGGGGAGCTGTTTTTT
TRBJ1-2 TRBV24-1 . TRBD1 CATMGGEGAYGYTF TGTGCCACCATGGGGGGTGAGGGGGCTTATGGCTACACCTTC
TRBJ2-1 TRBV20-1 once TRBD2 CSASRLAESNEQFF TGCAGTGCTAGTAGACTAGCGGAGTCAAATGAGCAGTTCTTC
TRBJ2-7 TRBV20-1 . . CSAGPGVPYEQYF TGCAGTGCTGGACCAGGGGTTCCCTACGAGCAGTACTTC
TRBJ2-1 TRBV3-1 . . CASSQDRDHNEQFF TGTGCCAGCAGCCAAGATCGGGACCACAATGAGCAGTTCTTC
TRBJ2-3 TRBV10-3 . TRBD2 CAISDGLLAGGTDTQYF TGTGCCATCAGTGATGGCCTCCTAGCGGGAGGTACAGATACGCAGTATTTT
TRBJ2-5 TRBV18 few TRBD2 CASSPTSGKETQYF TGTGCCAGCTCACCGACTAGCGGGAAAGAGACCCAGTACTTC